Listed below are T cell receptor beta chains from one sample, sequenced in a study of shared clonotypes between healthy human individuals. Sequencing used immunoSEQ multiplex PCR; TCRdb keeps in-frame clones, though not all of them. This table holds about 980,000 clones, approximately 80% found once. What was sequenced was memory CD4+ T cells sorted from blood. The receptors originated from a man aged 18 to 29 in good health. CDR3s include the opening cysteine and the closing phenylalanine or tryptophan. Fields, in order: D gene, clone size, V gene, J gene, CDR3 DNA, CDR3 protein. D genes are given only for firm matches. Rows give clone size only sometimes, using once, few, many, or a class for an expanded clone.

d_gene: TRBD1
abundance: .
v_gene: TRBV5-1
j_gene: TRBJ2-7
CDR3nt: TGCGCCAGCAGGGGACAGGGCGCCGAGCAGTACTTC
CDR3aa: CASRGQGAEQYF

d_gene: .
abundance: .
v_gene: TRBV5-1
j_gene: TRBJ1-6
CDR3nt: TGCGCCAGCAGCTTGGCAGGGAATCAGGCACCCCTCCACTTT
CDR3aa: CASSLAGNQAPLHF

d_gene: TRBD1
abundance: few
v_gene: TRBV6-5
j_gene: TRBJ2-7
CDR3nt: TGTGCCAGCAGTACACAAACAGGGGCTGGAGAGCAGTACTTC
CDR3aa: CASSTQTGAGEQYF

d_gene: TRBD1
abundance: few
v_gene: TRBV29-1
j_gene: TRBJ2-3
CDR3nt: TGCAGCGTACCGACCGGGACAGGGAGTAATTTT
CDR3aa: CSVPTGTGSNF

d_gene: .
abundance: .
v_gene: TRBV11-2
j_gene: TRBJ2-3
CDR3nt: TGTGCCAGCAGCTTAGGGTATAGCGGACAGGGCACAGATACGCAGTATTTT
CDR3aa: CASSLGYSGQGTDTQYF

d_gene: .
abundance: many
v_gene: TRBV5-4
j_gene: TRBJ2-7
CDR3nt: TGTGCCAGCAGCTTCGGAGGGAGCTCCTACGAGCAGTACTTC
CDR3aa: CASSFGGSSYEQYF

d_gene: TRBD1
abundance: .
v_gene: TRBV4-1
j_gene: TRBJ2-7
CDR3nt: TGCGCCAGCAGCCACTTGACAGGGGGCCGCTACGAGCAGTACTTC
CDR3aa: CASSHLTGGRYEQYF

d_gene: .
abundance: .
v_gene: TRBV7-2
j_gene: TRBJ1-1
CDR3nt: TGTGCCAGCAGCTTAAGTCAGATCGCTGAAGCTTTCTTT
CDR3aa: CASSLSQIAEAFF

d_gene: .
abundance: .
v_gene: TRBV6-1
j_gene: TRBJ2-2
CDR3nt: TGTGCCAGCAGTGAGGTAGTCGGGGGAGGGAACACCGGGGAGCTGTTTTTT
CDR3aa: CASSEVVGGGNTGELFF

d_gene: .
abundance: .
v_gene: TRBV7-8
j_gene: TRBJ2-7
CDR3nt: TGTGCCAGCAGCTTAGCCGAGGGATCCTACGAGCAGTACTTC
CDR3aa: CASSLAEGSYEQYF

d_gene: .
abundance: few
v_gene: TRBV2
j_gene: TRBJ2-1
CDR3nt: TGTGCAACGGGCAGGGGAGGTTCCTACAATGAGCAGTTCTTC
CDR3aa: CATGRGGSYNEQFF

d_gene: .
abundance: .
v_gene: TRBV28
j_gene: TRBJ2-1
CDR3nt: TGTGCCAGCACGGACTCGAATGAGCAGTTCTTC
CDR3aa: CASTDSNEQFF

d_gene: TRBD1
abundance: .
v_gene: TRBV27
j_gene: TRBJ2-1
CDR3nt: TGTGCCAGCAGTTCGGGACAGGTCAATGAGCAGTTCTTC
CDR3aa: CASSSGQVNEQFF

d_gene: TRBD1
abundance: .
v_gene: TRBV7-2
j_gene: TRBJ1-1
CDR3nt: TGTGCCAGCAGCTTATCGGGACAGATCATGAACACTGAAGCTTTCTTT
CDR3aa: CASSLSGQIMNTEAFF

d_gene: .
abundance: .
v_gene: TRBV5-5
j_gene: TRBJ1-2
CDR3nt: TGTGCCAGCAGCCTAGGGGGAGGCCCCTATGGCTACACCTTC
CDR3aa: CASSLGGGPYGYTF

d_gene: .
abundance: .
v_gene: TRBV18
j_gene: TRBJ1-5
CDR3nt: TGTGCCAGCTCTCAACAACAGGGTAGCAATCAGCCCCAGCATTTT
CDR3aa: CASSQQQGSNQPQHF

d_gene: TRBD1
abundance: .
v_gene: TRBV27
j_gene: TRBJ1-6
CDR3nt: TGTGCCAGCAGTTTAACGACAGGGGGCGGTAATTCACCCCTCCACTTT
CDR3aa: CASSLTTGGGNSPLHF

d_gene: TRBD1
abundance: .
v_gene: TRBV6-1
j_gene: TRBJ1-4
CDR3nt: TGTGCCAGCAGGTCCGGGACAGCAAATGAAAAACTGTTTTTT
CDR3aa: CASRSGTANEKLFF

d_gene: TRBD1
abundance: .
v_gene: TRBV6-1
j_gene: TRBJ2-7
CDR3nt: TGTGCCAGCAGCTTGGACAGGTCGGGGCAGTACTTC
CDR3aa: CASSLDRSGQYF

d_gene: .
abundance: .
v_gene: TRBV10-3
j_gene: TRBJ2-5
CDR3nt: TGTGCCATCAGTGAGTTGAGACAAGGTATGGAGACCCAGTACTTC
CDR3aa: CAISELRQGMETQYF

d_gene: .
abundance: few
v_gene: TRBV9
j_gene: TRBJ2-2
CDR3nt: TGTGCCAGCAGCCTCAGGGTTACCGGGGAGCTGTTTTTT
CDR3aa: CASSLRVTGELFF

d_gene: TRBD1
abundance: .
v_gene: TRBV18
j_gene: TRBJ1-1
CDR3nt: TGTGCCAGCTCACCACTACCAGGGGGTGGGAACACTGAAGCTTTCTTT
CDR3aa: CASSPLPGGGNTEAFF

d_gene: TRBD1
abundance: .
v_gene: TRBV9
j_gene: TRBJ2-3
CDR3nt: TGTGCCAGCAGCGTCGGGACAGGGAAAGATACGCAGTATTTT
CDR3aa: CASSVGTGKDTQYF

d_gene: TRBD1
abundance: .
v_gene: TRBV7-7
j_gene: TRBJ2-5
CDR3nt: TGTGCTAGCAGCTTAGGGGCCGGGACAGGGGGCCACGAGACCCAGTACTTC
CDR3aa: CASSLGAGTGGHETQYF

d_gene: .
abundance: .
v_gene: TRBV19
j_gene: TRBJ2-7
CDR3nt: TGTGCCAGTAGTCCCCAAGGCGCGGGCCTAAAGGTCGAGCAGTACTTC
CDR3aa: CASSPQGAGLKVEQYF

d_gene: .
abundance: once
v_gene: TRBV5-1
j_gene: TRBJ2-1
CDR3nt: TGCGCCAGCAGCTTGGTAGCCGGGTTTGGGTACAATGAGCAGTTCTTC
CDR3aa: CASSLVAGFGYNEQFF

d_gene: .
abundance: once
v_gene: TRBV20-1
j_gene: TRBJ2-3
CDR3nt: TGCAGTGCAAATTCGGGAGATACGCAGTATTTT
CDR3aa: CSANSGDTQYF

d_gene: .
abundance: once
v_gene: TRBV14
j_gene: TRBJ1-4
CDR3nt: TGTGCCAGCAGCCTTGGCTACGCCGCTCCCAATGAAAAACTGTTTTTT
CDR3aa: CASSLGYAAPNEKLFF

d_gene: .
abundance: .
v_gene: TRBV5-6
j_gene: TRBJ2-7
CDR3nt: TGTGCCAGCAACCTGAACCCGACCACCTACGAGCAGTACTTC
CDR3aa: CASNLNPTTYEQYF

d_gene: TRBD1
abundance: .
v_gene: TRBV4-3
j_gene: TRBJ1-2
CDR3nt: TGCGCCAGCAGCCATTTAGACAGGGACTTCTATGGCTACACCTTC
CDR3aa: CASSHLDRDFYGYTF

d_gene: .
abundance: .
v_gene: TRBV18
j_gene: TRBJ2-7
CDR3nt: TGTGCCAGCTCACCCTTCGCTCAGGTTGGGGGAAGCGAGCAGTACTTC
CDR3aa: CASSPFAQVGGSEQYF

d_gene: .
abundance: many
v_gene: TRBV19
j_gene: TRBJ1-6
CDR3nt: TGTGCCAGTAGAAGCCACAGGGATTCACCCCTCCACTTT
CDR3aa: CASRSHRDSPLHF

d_gene: TRBD1
abundance: .
v_gene: TRBV5-1
j_gene: TRBJ2-7
CDR3nt: TGCGCCAGCAGCGGGGCGGGACAGGGAACTTACGAGCAGTACTTC
CDR3aa: CASSGAGQGTYEQYF

d_gene: TRBD1
abundance: once
v_gene: TRBV5-4
j_gene: TRBJ1-2
CDR3nt: TGTGCCAGCAGCTTGGTGGGACAGGGCATCTATGGCTACACCTTC
CDR3aa: CASSLVGQGIYGYTF

d_gene: .
abundance: .
v_gene: TRBV5-1
j_gene: TRBJ2-7
CDR3nt: TGCGCCAGCAGCGGGGACGTAGGAGGGACTTACGAGCAGTACTTC
CDR3aa: CASSGDVGGTYEQYF

d_gene: TRBD1
abundance: few
v_gene: TRBV5-5
j_gene: TRBJ1-1
CDR3nt: TGTGCCAGCAGCTTACAGGGGGCAACTGAAGCTTTCTTT
CDR3aa: CASSLQGATEAFF

d_gene: .
abundance: .
v_gene: TRBV5-1
j_gene: TRBJ2-3
CDR3nt: TGCGCCAGCAGCATCGCCCCCGTCCCAGATACGCAGTATTTT
CDR3aa: CASSIAPVPDTQYF

d_gene: .
abundance: .
v_gene: TRBV6-5
j_gene: TRBJ2-2
CDR3nt: TGTGCCAGCAGTCCGTTTTCCGGGGAGCTGTTTTTT
CDR3aa: CASSPFSGELFF

d_gene: .
abundance: .
v_gene: TRBV5-1
j_gene: TRBJ2-5
CDR3nt: TGCGCCAGCAAGGATGGCGGAAATTACCAAGAGACCCAGTACTTC
CDR3aa: CASKDGGNYQETQYF

d_gene: .
abundance: .
v_gene: TRBV9
j_gene: TRBJ1-1
CDR3nt: TGTGCCAGCAGCTCAAACACGGGAGGAACTGAAGCTTTCTTT
CDR3aa: CASSSNTGGTEAFF

d_gene: .
abundance: few
v_gene: TRBV11-2
j_gene: TRBJ2-3
CDR3nt: TGTGCCAGCAGCTTGGGGGGAGCCTACACAGATACGCAGTATTTT
CDR3aa: CASSLGGAYTDTQYF

d_gene: TRBD2
abundance: .
v_gene: TRBV5-4
j_gene: TRBJ2-6
CDR3nt: TGTGCCAGCGCCCATAGGGGAGGGAGTTTCTCTGGGGCCAACGTCCTGACTTTC
CDR3aa: CASAHRGGSFSGANVLTF

d_gene: .
abundance: .
v_gene: TRBV6-1
j_gene: TRBJ1-1
CDR3nt: TGTGCCAGCAGTTTCAGGGGTAGAGAAGCTTTCTTT
CDR3aa: CASSFRGREAFF

d_gene: .
abundance: .
v_gene: TRBV5-1
j_gene: TRBJ1-1
CDR3nt: TGCGCCAGCAGCTTGGGAGGGGCGGGCACTGAAGCTTTCTTT
CDR3aa: CASSLGGAGTEAFF